The source of this T cell receptor beta chain is a study of tumor and adjacent non-tumor tissue in lung cancer (dated by TCRdb to the late 2010s). In terms of the full investigation: The cohort included some 11 adenocarcinoma, a couple of squamous cell carcinoma and 1 small cell lung cancer patients. The 15 or so patients were aged about 31 to 76 years, included ten or so men and 5 women, and had TNM stage I to III disease. A total of 95 million to 150 million productive TCRbeta reads were generated by sequencing, corresponding to an average of about 4.2 million reads per sample. The study compared bulk TCRbeta repertoires from lung tumor tissue and matched distant non-tumor lung tissue of some 14 lung cancer patients. TCRbeta CDR3 sequencing was performed on around 30 paired specimens, with one tumor sample and one normal lung sample collected per patient. Here is what the overall study found, with its caveats: Significantly higher TCR diversity (inverse Simpson) was observed in tumor tissue than in normal lung tissue (approximately 430 vs 150, P = 0.0075, Mann-Whitney U test). The top 100 clones made up a significantly larger cumulative share of the repertoire in normal lung than in tumor tissue. The sequencing platform is not named in the methods, and unique molecular identifiers are not mentioned. Peripheral blood was not sequenced, so blood TCRbeta repertoires were not examined in the lung cancer patients of the study. TCR diversity was significantly higher in younger patients, and higher tumor TCR diversity was associated with shorter overall and disease-free survival. The cohort had only about 15 patients, and the authors noted that larger samples and more detailed clinical data are needed.

There are many counts of this clonotype. The antigen it recognizes is unknown. Within one base of it there is no much larger clone, and no base qualities were kept. Receptor libraries were prepared by multiplex PCR. The sequencing machine was an Illumina HiSeq 2500. Following protocols modified from ARM-PCR, the researchers constructed TCRbeta libraries through three rounds of nested PCR with primers (Table S4). PCR products of 200-500 bp were gel-excised and purified with the QIAquick gel extraction kit before sequencing. In the original analysis: Trimmomatic was used to clean the reads, FLASH was used to merge the reads into complete CDR3 sequences, and MiTCR was used to assign the reads to V(D)J germline segments. Clonal diversity was computed as the inverse Simpson's index with VDJtools. In-frame sequences lacking a premature stop codon were counted as productive reads. TCRdb reprocessed the public reads (quality trimming at Q25 with fastp, clone calling with MiXCR) and kept in-frame beta chains. Each entry merges the rows of one CDR3 protein and shows their most common DNA and genes. The V and J calls shown here were made by TCRdb, not taken from the authors' results. In this sample the table shows 90,000 to 110,000 distinct CDR3 sequences, around 57% of which occur a single time. Clones ranked in the top ten supply over 15% of the sample.

From the cysteine up to the phenylalanine, the CDR3 has a length of 15 residues. Here the CDR3 DNA is all that survives: 45 bases in frame from base 1. According to the germline V gene (reference sequence), CDR1 reads DFQATT and CDR2 reads SNEGSKA. V trim: 6 bases; J trim: 0 bases; unmatched bases: 8. Bulk unsorted tissue served as the source for RNA extraction, and RNA quality was assessed using a NanoDrop ND-1000 and an Agilent 2100. The normal lung samples consisted of distant non-tumor tissue collected more than 3 cm from the tumor edge. Donors were newly diagnosed lung cancer patients admitted for thoracic surgery in China between August and November 2014, without prior chemotherapy. The study excluded patients who had received radiotherapy or chemotherapy before or who had another cancer at the same time. Pieces of surgical tissue measuring roughly 1-2.2 cm3 were kept in RNAlater solution and held at -80 degrees C until needed.

Sequencing input: distant non-tumor lung tissue. This sequence was found in a man aged 55 to 70 with non-small cell lung cancer. The V and J segments used are TRBV20-1 and TRBJ2-4; TRBD1 fits 7 bases in the junction. The nucleotide sequence is TGCAGTGCCGACCCGACAGGGCTAGCCAAAAACATTCAGTACTTC. It translates to CSADPTGLAKNIQYF.